One sample yielded the 25 T cell receptor beta chains listed below, sequenced in a study of blood T cell repertoires in COVID-19. The table came from immunoSEQ multiplex PCR; TCRdb's copy has only in-frame clones and leaves some out. In the table there are about 360,000 clones, more than 75% of which are singletons. Sequencing input: peripheral blood. The source of these receptors is a human donor in a cohort sampled during active COVID-19.

Written as DNA, the CDR3 is TGTGCCAGTAGTATAGGGACGGCGGGGACCCAGTACTTC. Translating gives CASSIGTAGTQYF. The chain is built from TRBV19 and TRBJ2-5; D perhaps matches TRBD2 (5 bases). Germline V gene data show CDR1 as LNHDA and CDR2 as SQIVND (reference sequence). This CDR3 contains 13 residues. Trimming shortened V by 1 base and J by 7 bases, and 10 bases separated the two germline ends.

V usage is TRBV5-1 and J usage is TRBJ2-7, with 7 bases lining up with TRBD1. V lost 5 bases and J lost 1; bases outside the gene matches: 6. From germline, CDR1 is SGHRS and CDR2 YFSETQ. CDR3 length: 14 residues. This CDR3 is CASRTGQVSYEQYF. CDR3 DNA: TGCGCCAGCAGGACCGGACAGGTTTCCTACGAGCAGTACTTC. Based on the CDR3 plus reference TRBV5-1 and TRBJ2-7, the full variable domain is KAGVTQTPRYLIKTRGQQVTLSCSPISGHRSVSWYQQTPGQGLQFLFEYFSETQRNKGNFPGRFSGRQFSNSRSEMNVSTLELGDSALYLCASRTGQVSYEQYFGPGTRLTVT.

The CDR3 reads CASSLGQGSNTEAFF. CDR3 DNA sequence: TGCGCCAGCAGCTTGGGACAGGGGTCGAACACTGAAGCTTTCTTT. The chain is built from TRBV5-1 and TRBJ1-1; 8 nucleotides align to TRBD1. With 0 bases clipped from V and 1 base from J, the junction kept 2 bases outside the gene matches. Germline V gene sequence: CDR1 SGHRS, CDR2 YFSETQ. This CDR3 contains 15 residues.

The sample holds a few counts of this clone. The chain's CDR3 is CASSLDSRLTANTGELFF. DNA of the CDR3: TGTGCCAGCAGCTTAGATTCCCGACTAACGGCGAACACCGGGGAGCTGTTTTTT. This chain joins TRBV7-2 and TRBJ2-2, with a tentative D call TRBD2 (5 bases). Trimming cost V 1 base and J 0 bases, with 15 bases left between them. The V gene's germline CDR1 is SGHTA and CDR2 FQGNSA. The CDR3 has 18 amino acids.

The chain recombines TRBV6-6 with TRBJ1-3; D is unresolved. CDR1 is MNHNY and CDR2 is SVGAGI in the germline V gene (reference sequence). This CDR3 region has 15 residues. V shed 4 bases and J shed 0 bases, with 10 bases lying between them. The CDR3: CASSSPPSSGNTIYF. CDR3 DNA: TGTGCCAGCAGTTCCCCTCCCAGCTCTGGAAACACCATATATTTT.

This clone showed up many times. The gene calls are TRBV3-1 (or the pseudogene TRBV3-2) and TRBJ2-3; D possibly corresponds to TRBD1 (5 bases). The germline V gene has CDR1 LGHDT and CDR2 YNNKEL (reference sequence). This CDR3 spans 15 amino acids. V lost 1 base and J lost 5, with 13 bases in between. CDR3 DNA: TGTGCCAGCAGCCAAGTACTCTCAGGACAAGATACGCAGTATTTT. It yields the protein CASSQVLSGQDTQYF.

This clone was recorded many times. The J gene is TRBJ1-2, the V gene TRBV4-1; TRBD1 might be the D (6 bases). Trimming cost V 5 bases and J 2 bases, with 18 bases left between them. CDR3 size: 16 residues. Looked up from germline, CDR1 is MGHRA and CDR2 is YSYEKL. In DNA form, the CDR3 reads TGCGCCAGCAGCGGTAGGGGGAACCCTTCCAACTATGGCTACACCTTC. Protein sequence: CASSGRGNPSNYGYTF.

V usage is TRBV6-5 and J usage is TRBJ2-7; a possible D gene is TRBD2 (7 bases). Germline V gene sequence: CDR1 MNHEY, CDR2 SVGAGI. The CDR3 spans 14 residues. V was cut by 7 bases and J by 0 bases, with 13 bases left in between. As DNA, the CDR3 is TGTGCCAGCACTCTCGGGGGGCCCTCCTACGAGCAGTACTTC. It codes for CASTLGGPSYEQYF.

J is TRBJ2-7 and V is TRBV27, with D uncertain. CDR3 size: 14 residues. V lost 6 bases, J lost 0 bases, and 12 bases lay in between. Germline-derived CDR1 and CDR2 are MNHEY and SMNVEV (reference sequence). In DNA, the CDR3 is TGTGCCAGCAGGCGGTCGATCAGCTCCTACGAGCAGTACTTC. As protein: CASRRSISSYEQYF.

The rearrangement uses TRBV5-6 and TRBJ2-1; the D is unclear. This CDR3 comprises 11 residues. Germline V gives CDR1 SGHDT, CDR2 YYEEEE. V was clipped by 3 bases and J by 9 bases, with 7 bases between them. The CDR3 DNA reads as TGTGCCAGCAGCTCCCCGGGTGAGCAGTTCTTC. This codes for CASSSPGEQFF.

V and J are TRBV18 and TRBJ2-7; weak D call: TRBD1 (5 bases). Trimming took off 6 bases at V and 3 bases at J, with 18 bases between the two ends. The CDR3 is 15 amino acids. The V gene's germline CDR1 is KGHSH and CDR2 LQKENI. The chain's CDR3 is CASSTRTLNNYEQYF. The CDR3 nucleotides are TGTGCCAGCTCGACCCGGACACTAAATAACTACGAGCAGTACTTC.

The rearrangement joins TRBV11-3 to TRBJ2-1; the match to TRBD2 covers 8 bases. The V segment lost 3 bases and the J segment 3 bases; nucleotides outside the gene matches: 4. This CDR3 contains 15 residues. Looked up from germline, CDR1 is SGHNT and CDR2 is YENEEA. CDR3 in DNA: TGTGCCAGCAGCTTGTCGGGGGGGGTCTACAATGAGCAGTTCTTC. It encodes CASSLSGGVYNEQFF.

The chain recombines TRBV9 with TRBJ1-6; weak D call: TRBD1 (5 bases). The germline V and J ends were trimmed by 0 bases and 8 bases, with 15 bases remaining between them. CDR1 is SGDLS and CDR2 is YYNGEE in the germline V gene. This CDR3 comprises 16 residues. CDR3 region: CASSVVGGNEDSPLHF. Written as DNA, the CDR3 is TGTGCCAGCAGCGTAGTCGGGGGTAATGAGGATTCACCCCTCCACTTT.

This clone has more than one count but fewer than ten. The chain carries TRBV3-1 (or the pseudogene TRBV3-2) and TRBJ2-7; 11 nucleotides agree with TRBD2. Germline values: CDR1 LGHDT, CDR2 YNNKEL (reference sequence). The CDR3 consists of 16 residues. Trimming took 0 bases from V and 1 from J; bases not matched to a gene: 2. This CDR3 is CASSQDLAGGSYEQYF. In nucleotides, the CDR3 is TGTGCCAGCAGCCAAGACCTAGCGGGAGGATCCTACGAGCAGTACTTC.

This clone occurred a few times. The rearrangement links TRBV3-1 (or the pseudogene TRBV3-2) to TRBJ1-4, with a possible D match to TRBD1 (5 bases). The CDR3 totals 16 residues. Trimming removed 2 bases from V and 8 bases from J, with 18 bases in between. Germline V CDR1 and CDR2: LGHDT, YNNKEL (reference sequence). The CDR3 protein is CASSQHTRAIGEKLFF. DNA for the CDR3: TGTGCCAGCAGCCAACATACCAGGGCGATAGGGGAAAAACTGTTTTTT.

V is TRBV19 and J is TRBJ2-3, with unresolved D. The CDR3 runs 15 residues. Trimming stripped 6 bases from V and 0 bases from J, with 13 bases between. The germline CDR1 and CDR2 sequences are LNHDA and SQIVND (reference sequence). CDR3 residues: CASSPDSSSTDTQYF. CDR3 nucleotide sequence: TGTGCCAGTAGCCCCGACTCCTCTAGCACAGATACGCAGTATTTT.

The chain combines TRBV3-1 (or the pseudogene TRBV3-2) with TRBJ2-7; TRBD2 agrees at 10 bases. With 4 bases clipped from V and 6 bases from J, the junction kept 6 bases outside the gene matches. Germline values: CDR1 LGHDT, CDR2 YNNKEL (reference sequence). CDR3 length: 14 amino acids. DNA of the CDR3: TGTGCCAGCAGCCTTCTAGCGGGAGAAAGCGAGCAGTACTTC. This gives the protein CASSLLAGESEQYF.

The chain has TRBV19 and TRBJ1-1; possibly TRBD1 for D (6 bases). CDR3 size: 14 residues. Germline V CDR1 and CDR2: LNHDA, SQIVND (reference sequence). V was pared by 6 bases and J by 5 bases, with 16 bases between. CDR3 in amino acids: CASSPRGDWTEAFF. In nucleotides, the CDR3 is TGTGCCAGTAGCCCCAGGGGCGATTGGACTGAAGCTTTCTTT.

The rearrangement uses TRBV7-3 and TRBJ2-1; 7 nucleotides line up with TRBD2. This CDR3 has 15 amino acids. V dropped 2 bases and J dropped 8; count of bases not matched to a gene: 9. Germline V lookup: CDR1 SGHTA, CDR2 FQGTGA. The CDR3 region has the DNA TGTGCCAGCAGCTTAGTGGCGGGAGAGGTCGATGAGCAGTTCTTC. It codes for CASSLVAGEVDEQFF.

V and J are TRBV7-3 and TRBJ2-3; 7 nucleotides agree with TRBD2. The CDR3 covers 16 residues. From germline, CDR1 is SGHTA and CDR2 FQGTGA. With 4 bases clipped from V and 3 bases from J, the junction kept 10 bases outside the gene matches. The CDR3 DNA follows: TGTGCCAGCAGCTCTGGGGAGCGGGGCGGTACAGATACGCAGTATTTT. Its protein is CASSSGERGGTDTQYF.

Note on this clone: An end of the junction does not agree with germline; a read error may underlie this. The chain has TRBV19 and TRBJ1-5, with a tentative D call TRBD1 (5 bases). Germline lookup yields CDR1 LNHDA and CDR2 SQIVND (reference sequence). This CDR3 region has 17 residues. The CDR3 nucleotides are TGTGCCAGTAGTATCCCGCGTTTCCAGGGTAGCAAGCAGCCCCAGCATTTT. This translates into CASSIPRFQGSKQPQHF.

This chain uses TRBV5-1 with TRBJ1-1, with D perhaps TRBD1 (6 bases). Germline V gives CDR1 SGHRS, CDR2 YFSETQ. The ends were cut back, 4 bases at V and 2 bases at J, with 12 bases in the middle. CDR3 size: 14 residues. CDR3: CASSHGTPNTEAFF. The CDR3 bases are TGCGCCAGCAGCCACGGGACACCTAACACTGAAGCTTTCTTT.

This clone has just one count. V gene TRBV6-5 combines with J gene TRBJ2-1; TRBD2 matches at 7 bases. This CDR3 has 14 residues. V shed 2 bases, J shed 4 bases, and the junction held 2 bases outside the gene matches. Germline V gene lookup returns CDR1 MNHEY and CDR2 SVGAGI. This CDR3 reads CASSYPGGYNEQFF. CDR3 in DNA: TGTGCCAGCAGTTACCCCGGGGGGTACAATGAGCAGTTCTTC.

CDR3 residues: CASSSGLAGPTYNEQFF. The CDR3 region has the DNA TGTGCCAGCAGCTCAGGACTAGCGGGTCCTACCTACAATGAGCAGTTCTTC. The rearrangement uses TRBV5-4 and TRBJ2-1; 11 nucleotides line up with TRBD2. J was trimmed by 2 bases and V by 3 bases; bases with no gene match: 7. Germline CDR1 reads SGHNT; CDR2 reads YYREEE (reference sequence). The CDR3 spans 17 residues.

The V gene is TRBV28, the J gene TRBJ2-7; 7 bases are a match to TRBD2. The CDR3 extends over 14 amino acids. Per the germline V gene, CDR1 is MDHEN and CDR2 is SYDVKM. V lost 6 bases to trimming and J lost 0 bases; unmatched junction nucleotides: 5. The CDR3 DNA reads as TGTGCCAGCAGACCTAGCGGATACTCCTACGAGCAGTACTTC. The encoded protein is CASRPSGYSYEQYF.